Below are 21 T cell receptor beta chains sequenced from a single sample in a study of blood T cell repertoires in COVID-19. Sequencing was performed with immunoSEQ multiplex PCR; in TCRdb, only in-frame clones are kept and a portion is missing. The sample has 200,000 to 250,000 clones, about nine tenths seen once; the top ten hold roughly 6%. The sample consisted of peripheral blood. Receptors originate from a man aged 55 to 70 who had recovered from COVID-19.

The chain combines TRBV12-5 with TRBJ2-6, with D possibly TRBD1 on 6 matching bases. This CDR3 is built from 16 residues. CDR1 is LGHNT and CDR2 is FRNRAP in the germline V gene. Trimming shortened V by 4 bases and J by 1 base, and 11 bases separated the two germline ends. The CDR3 DNA is TGTGCTAGTGGTTCACCCACAGGGTCTGGGGCCAACGTCCTGACTTTC. Amino acids: CASGSPTGSGANVLTF. Complete variable domain (other parts from reference TRBV12-5 and TRBJ2-6): DARVTQTPRHKVTEMGQEVTMRCQPILGHNTVFWYRQTMMQGLELLAYFRNRAPLDDSGMPKDRFSAEMPDATLATLKIQPSEPRDSAVYFCASGSPTGSGANVLTFGAGSRLTVL.

This chain links TRBV25-1 with TRBJ2-7; 7 bases map to TRBD2. This CDR3 comprises 16 residues. V shed 2 bases and J 3 bases; nucleotides not matched to a gene: 10. Germline CDR1 and CDR2: MGHDK and SYGVNS. DNA of the CDR3: TGTGCCAGCAGTGAAGTGAGGGCTAGCGGAGTCTACGAGCAGTACTTC. Its translation is CASSEVRASGVYEQYF.

The V and J genes are TRBV20-1 and TRBJ1-5; D remains unclear. Germline loops: CDR1 DFQATT, CDR2 SNEGSKA (reference sequence). V was clipped by 3 bases and J by 5 bases, with 8 bases between them. This CDR3 region has 12 residues. For the CDR3, the DNA is TGCAGTGCTAGTCGGGTTGATCAGCCCCAGCATTTT. Translation: CSASRVDQPQHF.

This sequence joins TRBV5-1 and TRBJ1-2; TRBD1 matches at 7 bases. CDR1 is SGHRS, CDR2 YFSETQ, per germline. V lost 4 bases and J lost 8; bases outside the gene matches: 14. The CDR3 is 15 amino acids. DNA of the CDR3: TGCGCCAGCAGCCCCGCGGACAGGCAGGCCGGAGGCTACACCTTC. Protein product: CASSPADRQAGGYTF.

This clone was counted once. CDR3 sequence (DNA): TGTGCCAGCAGCCGGGAGGGATGGGGAGGCACAGATACGCAGTATTTT. Translated: CASSREGWGGTDTQYF. The chain is built from TRBV4-2 and TRBJ2-3, with 7 positions matching TRBD2. Looked up from germline, CDR1 is LGHNA and CDR2 is YNFKEQ. There are 16 residues in the CDR3. The J segment lost 1 base and the V segment lost 4 bases, leaving 8 bases of the junction unmatched.

This clone is a singleton in its sample. The CDR3 loop is CASSHRLCTDTQYF. As DNA, the CDR3 is TGCGCCAGCAGTCACAGACTTTGCACAGATACGCAGTATTTT. This chain joins TRBV23-1 and TRBJ2-3; D gene ambiguous. TRBV23-1 is identified as an open reading frame with a role that is uncertain. The CDR3 has 14 residues. Trimming shortened V by 3 bases and J by 1 base, and 8 bases separated the two germline ends.

The V call is TRBV11-1, the J call TRBJ2-1; perhaps TRBD2 as D (6 bases). The CDR3 has 13 amino acids. The germline V and J ends were trimmed by 4 bases and 9 bases, with 13 bases remaining between them. Germline V gives CDR1 SGHAT, CDR2 FQDESV (reference sequence). In DNA, the CDR3 is TGTGCCAGCAGCTCTGTGGGGGGAACTGAGCAGTTCTTC. Translation: CASSSVGGTEQFF.

The gene calls are TRBV4-3 and TRBJ2-7, with TRBD2 matching over 7 bases. CDR1 is LGHNA, CDR2 YSLEER, per germline. The CDR3 is 14 amino acids. V was pared by 6 bases and J by 0 bases, with 5 bases of the junction left unmatched. CDR3 in amino acids: CASSQSGNSYEQYF. CDR3 DNA: TGCGCCAGCAGTCAGAGCGGGAACTCCTACGAGCAGTACTTC.

This sequence joins TRBV24-1 and TRBJ2-1; no clear D gene. CDR1 is KGHDR and CDR2 is SFDVKD in the germline V gene. Trimming removed 4 bases from V and 6 bases from J, with 9 bases in between. The CDR3 is 13 amino acids. CDR3 region: CATSEPSTNEQFF. CDR3 nucleotide sequence: TGTGCCACCAGTGAGCCTAGTACCAATGAGCAGTTCTTC.

This chain links TRBV4-1 with TRBJ1-2, with D tentatively TRBD1 (6 bases). The CDR3 has 16 amino acids. Germline assignment: CDR1 MGHRA and CDR2 YSYEKL. The ends were cut back, 0 bases at V and 8 bases at J, with 19 bases in the middle. CDR3 loop: CASSQESSGQGQGYTF. The CDR3 DNA is TGCGCCAGCAGCCAAGAATCTTCCGGGCAAGGACAGGGCTACACCTTC.

This clone was detected a few times. This chain uses TRBV6-5 with TRBJ1-1; 9 positions agree with TRBD1. The CDR3 contains 14 residues. CDR1 and CDR2 from the germline V gene are MNHEY and SVGAGI. Losses at the gene ends were 4 bases for V and 3 bases for J; bases not matched to a gene: 3. Here the CDR3 reads CASSSQGAHTEAFF. Here the CDR3 DNA reads TGTGCCAGCAGTTCACAGGGGGCGCACACTGAAGCTTTCTTT.

The chain combines TRBV6-1 with TRBJ2-3, with TRBD1 matching 7 bases. Germline CDR1 reads MNHNS; CDR2 reads SASEGT. J lost 4 bases, V lost 3 bases, and 4 bases had no gene match. This CDR3 is 14 amino acids long. The CDR3 DNA is TGTGCCAGCAGTGACCAGACAGGGTCAGATACGCAGTATTTT. Protein: CASSDQTGSDTQYF.

The CDR3 DNA reads TGTGCCAGCGGAGAGCCCCAGCATTTT. Its protein product is CASGEPQHF. The chain recombines TRBV9 with TRBJ1-5; unclear D gene. Germline V gene sequence: CDR1 SGDLS, CDR2 YYNGEE. Trimming cost V 7 bases and J 8 bases, with 4 bases left between them. The length of the CDR3 is 9 residues.

The chain joins TRBV6-6 to TRBJ1-2; a weak D match, TRBD1 (6 bases). The germline gives CDR1 MNHNY, CDR2 SVGAGI (reference sequence). CDR3 length: 13 residues. V was cut by 7 bases and J by 5 bases, with 14 bases left in between. The CDR3, as DNA: TGTGCCAGCAAACAGGGAATCCCGTATGGCTACACCTTC. This translates into CASKQGIPYGYTF.

The chain's CDR3 is CASSLEATGFTEAFF. The CDR3 region has the DNA TGTGCCAGCAGCTTGGAGGCAACAGGGTTCACTGAAGCTTTCTTT. V gene TRBV5-5 combines with J gene TRBJ1-1, with D perhaps TRBD1 (6 bases). The CDR3 length is 15 residues. Germline V gene lookup returns CDR1 SGHKS and CDR2 YYEKEE (reference sequence). V shed 0 bases and J shed 4 bases, with 13 bases lying between them.

The V call is TRBV4-2, the J call TRBJ1-6; possible D gene TRBD1, 6 bases. V lost 4 bases and J 5 bases, leaving 18 bases between the germline ends. The germline gives CDR1 LGHNA, CDR2 YNFKEQ. The CDR3 has 17 residues. The CDR3 region is CASSRRGGPGNNSPLHF. DNA of the CDR3: TGTGCCAGCAGCCGTCGGGGGGGCCCGGGAAATAATTCACCCCTCCACTTT.

CDR3 loop: CASTSRGIYEQYF. For the CDR3, the DNA is TGTGCCAGCACGAGCCGGGGAATCTACGAGCAGTACTTC. The genes are TRBV5-5 and TRBJ2-7, with D tentatively TRBD2 (5 bases). CDR1 SGHKS and CDR2 YYEKEE come from the germline V gene (reference sequence). The CDR3 is 13 residues long. V was shortened by 6 bases and J by 3 bases, with 13 bases between the two germline ends.

The chain is built from TRBV18 and TRBJ2-2; no clear D. This CDR3 region has 16 residues. From germline, CDR1 is KGHSH and CDR2 LQKENI. V was clipped by 6 bases and J by 3 bases, with 17 bases between them. The CDR3 loop reads CASSLTLLADTGELFF. The CDR3, as DNA: TGTGCCAGCTCGCTCACACTCCTTGCGGACACCGGGGAGCTGTTTTTT.

The chain combines TRBV29-1 with TRBJ2-1; D gene unclear. There are 12 residues in the CDR3. V lost 1 base, J lost 4 bases, and 5 bases lay in between. Germline loops: CDR1 SQVTM, CDR2 ANQGSEA. The CDR3 loop reads CSVEAQYNEQFF. CDR3 coding DNA: TGCAGCGTTGAAGCACAATACAATGAGCAGTTCTTC.

The rearrangement uses TRBV9 and TRBJ2-2; 10 bases are a match to TRBD2. Germline V gene lookup returns CDR1 SGDLS and CDR2 YYNGEE. The V and J ends lost 1 base and 7 bases, in that order; junction bases with no gene match: 4. The CDR3 length is 15 residues. The CDR3 sequence: CASSVLAGEGGELFF. CDR3 bases: TGTGCCAGCAGCGTACTAGCGGGAGAGGGCGGGGAGCTGTTTTTT. The entire variable domain, with the rest obtained from reference TRBV9 and TRBJ2-2, is as follows: DSGVTQTPKHLITATGQRVTLRCSPRSGDLSVYWYQQSLDQGLQFLIQYYNGEERAKGNILERFSAQQFPDLHSELNLSSLELGDSALYFCASSVLAGEGGELFFGEGSRLTVL.

This chain links TRBV6-4 with TRBJ2-3; TRBD2 agrees at 10 bases. Germline V lookup: CDR1 MRHNA, CDR2 SNTAGT. V gave up 5 bases and J gave up 5 bases; unmatched junction bases: 7. The CDR3 sequence is 15 residues long. The CDR3 protein is CASSRELAGRDTQYF. The DNA of the CDR3 is TGTGCCAGCAGTCGGGAACTAGCGGGGCGAGATACGCAGTATTTT.